The present entry profiles one T cell receptor beta chain with its context. Its antigen is as yet unknown. The data derive from a study of PD-L1 blockade in urothelial cancer. About the study: Researchers looked at the blood 3 weeks (second dose) and 6 weeks after treatment began. Notes on the study in general: At the 3-week point, tumor-associated blood clones expanded more in durable-benefit patients.

As for time point: peripheral blood 6 weeks after treatment start. All patients carried locally advanced or metastatic urothelial carcinoma. Each PCR reaction had synthetic TCR analog templates spiked into it. Profiling relied on immunoSEQ multiplex PCR, and the TCRdb table lists in-frame clones only, not all of them. The sample has about 110,000 clones; more than 85% are singletons. The germline V gene encodes CDR1 MNHNS and CDR2 SASEGT. The CDR3 length is 14 residues. With V trimmed by 7 bases and J by 4 bases, 4 bases remained unmatched. This sample comprised PBMCs, obtained around atezolizumab (anti-PD-L1) treatment. The chain is built from TRBV6-1 and TRBJ2-1, with 10 positions matching TRBD1. The source of this sequence is a man in his 60s with urothelial cancer. CDR3: CASKGQGFYNEQFF. DNA for the CDR3: TGTGCCAGCAAGGGACAGGGGTTTTACAATGAGCAGTTCTTC.